Shown below are 30 T cell receptor beta chains from a single sample sequenced in a study of CD8 T cells in ankylosing spondylitis. Each CDR3 protein is one row after TCRdb ran MiXCR on the 5' RACE reads. The sample gives roughly 100,000 distinct CDR3 sequences, about 8.6% of which show up once; approximately 9.7% is in the top ten. The sample taken for sequencing was blood, either unsorted or a sorted T cell fraction (not recorded which). These receptors were obtained from a male donor with ankylosing spondylitis or in good health (not recorded which).

The V call is TRBV19, the J call TRBJ2-1; 11 bases map to TRBD2. With 6 bases clipped from V and 8 bases from J, the junction kept 12 bases outside the gene matches. The germline gives CDR1 LNHDA, CDR2 SQIVND (reference sequence). CDR3 length: 16 residues. The CDR3 DNA reads TGTGCCAGTAGATTCAGTAGCGGGAGGGCCGCGGATGAGCAGTTCTTC. This encodes CASRFSSGRAADEQFF.

This clonotype was seen ten or more times. This chain uses TRBV5-1 with TRBJ1-5; D ambiguous. V was shortened by 1 base and J by 5 bases, with 7 bases between the two germline ends. The CDR3 runs 13 residues. Germline-derived CDR1 and CDR2 are SGHRS and YFSETQ. CDR3 DNA: TGCGCCAGCAGCTTGTCCGGATATCAGCCCCAGCATTTT. It codes for CASSLSGYQPQHF.

This clonotype was seen ten or more times. V usage is TRBV7-6 and J usage is TRBJ2-2; 8 positions agree with TRBD1. The length of the CDR3 is 20 residues. Germline CDR1 reads SGHVS; CDR2 reads FNYEAQ. The V gene end was trimmed by 7 bases and the J gene end by 1 base; junction bases not matched to a gene: 20. The CDR3 region has the DNA TGTGCCAGCACCTTCCACCCGGGACAGGACACACCGAGGAACACCGGGGAGCTGTTTTTT. Residues: CASTFHPGQDTPRNTGELFF.

There are many counts of this clonotype. The chain couples TRBV12-3 or TRBV12-4 to TRBJ1-3; D perhaps matches TRBD1 (5 bases). This CDR3 region has 15 residues. Trimming stripped 7 bases from V and 2 bases from J, with 15 bases between. CDR3 sequence reads: CASNPGTATGNTIYF. CDR3 bases: TGTGCCAGCAACCCGGGGACGGCGACTGGAAACACCATATATTTT.

This clonotype was counted at least ten times. The chain combines TRBV6-5 with TRBJ2-5, with D possibly TRBD2 on 5 matching bases. The CDR3 covers 13 residues. The V gene's germline CDR1 is MNHEY and CDR2 SVGAGI. V lost 1 base and J lost 4, with 7 bases in between. The CDR3 here is CASSYWETETQYF. The CDR3 DNA sequence: TGTGCCAGCAGTTACTGGGAGACAGAGACCCAGTACTTC.

Ten or more counts support this clonotype. The V call is TRBV10-3, the J call TRBJ1-6, with a tentative D call TRBD1 (5 bases). The V end was cut by 3 bases, the J end by 7 bases, with 16 bases between. Germline V gives CDR1 ENHRY, CDR2 SYGVKD. The CDR3 loop spans 16 amino acids. The CDR3 DNA is TGTGCCATCAGTGAATTGTGTGACAGAAAAAATTCACCCCTCCACTTT. Translating it yields CAISELCDRKNSPLHF.

This clonotype was detected many times. The chain is built from TRBV20-1 and TRBJ1-2; 7 nucleotides line up with TRBD1. The CDR3 loop spans 13 amino acids. The ends lost 6 bases at V and 5 bases at J; junction bases unmatched: 9. From germline, CDR1 is DFQATT and CDR2 SNEGSKA (reference sequence). CDR3 loop: CSARDSLTYGYTF. The CDR3 nucleotides are TGCAGTGCCCGGGACAGCTTAACATATGGCTACACCTTC.

The table lists this clonotype with many counts. Here the CDR3 DNA reads TGTGCCAGCAGCCAAGACGTATTGGGATACTATGGCTACACCTTC. This codes for CASSQDVLGYYGYTF. The chain is built from TRBV14 and TRBJ1-2; no clear D gene. Deletions cut 0 bases from V and 3 bases from J, with 11 bases between. The CDR3 contains 15 residues. Germline CDR1 SGHDN, CDR2 FVKESK.

Remarks on this clonotype: The junction shows a germline mismatch at one end, possibly a read error. V is TRBV4-3 and J is TRBJ2-3; TRBD1 matches 7 bases. The CDR3 runs 15 residues. Germline CDR1 and CDR2: LGHNA and YSLEER. CDR3 amino acids: CASNQERGPTDTQYF. The CDR3 DNA reads TGCGCCAGCAACCAAGAAAGGGGGCCCACAGATACGCAGTATTTT.

This clonotype has ten or more counts. This chain connects TRBV5-1 to TRBJ1-5; D is uncertain. CDR3 size: 15 residues. Trimming cost V 0 bases and J 2 bases, with 9 bases left between them. CDR1 and CDR2 (germline): SGHRS, YFSETQ. The CDR3 region has the DNA TGCGCCAGCAGCTTGGATGGGCAGGGCAATCAGCCCCAGCATTTT. Protein: CASSLDGQGNQPQHF.

There are many counts of this clonotype. V usage is TRBV7-2 and J usage is TRBJ2-7, with D perhaps matching TRBD1 or TRBD2 (5 bases each). The CDR3 consists of 14 residues. Germline V gene data show CDR1 as SGHTA and CDR2 as FQGNSA. Trimming removed 3 bases at V and 3 bases at J, with 12 bases between. Written as DNA, the CDR3 is TGTGCCAGCAGCTTTTCGGGGCAAATCTACGAGCAGTACTTC. Residues: CASSFSGQIYEQYF.

This clonotype came up many times. The V gene is TRBV12-3 or TRBV12-4, the J gene TRBJ2-2, with 15 nucleotides matching TRBD2. V dropped 6 bases and J dropped 5; count of bases not matched to a gene: 7. CDR3 length equals 17 residues. CDR3 in DNA: TGTGCCAGCAGCCGGACTAGCGGGAGGGCGAGTACCGGGGAGCTGTTTTTT. The encoded protein is CASSRTSGRASTGELFF.

In this sample, this clonotype turned up many times. The chain couples TRBV20-1 to TRBJ2-7; D remains unclear. The CDR3 loop spans 13 amino acids. The V end lost 0 bases, the J end lost 4 bases, and 10 bases lay between the germline ends. CDR1 DFQATT and CDR2 SNEGSKA come from the germline V gene (reference sequence). CDR3 in amino acids: CSARDVDPYEQYF. The CDR3 nucleotides read TGCAGTGCTAGAGATGTGGACCCTTACGAGCAGTACTTC.

The table lists this clonotype with many counts. The chain links TRBV29-1 to TRBJ1-2; D perhaps matches TRBD1 (5 bases). This CDR3 is built from 13 residues. The V end lost 3 bases, the J end lost 4 bases, and 12 bases lay between the germline ends. Per the germline V gene, CDR1 is SQVTM and CDR2 is ANQGSEA. DNA of the CDR3: TGCAGCGTTGAGGGCAGGGTTGGCTATGGCTACACCTTC. Translated: CSVEGRVGYGYTF. Using reference TRBV29-1 and TRBJ1-2 for the parts outside the CDR3, the full variable domain is SAVISQKPSRDICQRGTSLTIQCQVDSQVTMMFWYRQQPGQSLTLIATANQGSEATYESGFVIDKFPISRPNLTFSTLTVSNMSPEDSSIYLCSVEGRVGYGYTFGSGTRLTVV.

This clonotype was found many times. The chain couples TRBV20-1 to TRBJ1-5; weak D call: TRBD1 (6 bases). The CDR3 covers 13 residues. The germline V and J ends were trimmed by 1 base and 4 bases, with 8 bases remaining between them. The V gene's germline CDR1 is DFQATT and CDR2 SNEGSKA (reference sequence). DNA of the CDR3: TGCAGTGCTAGAGCCCAGGGGAATCAGCCCCAGCATTTT. As protein: CSARAQGNQPQHF.

This clonotype was detected many times. The rearrangement joins TRBV6-2 or TRBV6-3 to TRBJ2-7; no clear D gene. V shed 1 base and J shed 0 bases, with 10 bases lying between them. Germline V gives CDR1 MNHEY, CDR2 SVGEGT. The CDR3 totals 15 residues. CDR3 nucleotide sequence: TGTGCCAGCAGTTACTGGGAAACTTACTCCTACGAGCAGTACTTC. It translates to CASSYWETYSYEQYF.

In its sample, this clonotype was seen many times. The chain couples TRBV4-3 to TRBJ1-4; 8 bases agree with TRBD1. Trimming removed 0 bases from V and 8 bases from J; junction bases left unmatched: 5. CDR1 is LGHNA, CDR2 YSLEER, per germline. The CDR3 sequence is 15 residues long. The CDR3 DNA reads TGCGCCAGCAGCCAAGACCCCAGGGGGCGGGAAAAACTGTTTTTT. Translation: CASSQDPRGREKLFF.

In this sample, this clonotype turned up many times. The chain has TRBV29-1 and TRBJ2-1; D is uncertain. Germline V gene lookup returns CDR1 SQVTM and CDR2 ANQGSEA. The CDR3 loop spans 14 amino acids. The V end was cut by 1 base, the J end by 3 bases, with 10 bases between. CDR3 sequence (DNA): TGCAGCGTTGAAGGCACCCTGCGCTACAATGAGCAGTTCTTC. It specifies CSVEGTLRYNEQFF.

This clonotype was seen at least ten times. The V gene is TRBV6-1, the J gene TRBJ1-2; D not resolved. The germline V and J ends were trimmed by 7 bases and 5 bases, with 14 bases remaining between them. This CDR3 contains 13 residues. Per the germline V gene, CDR1 is MNHNS and CDR2 is SASEGT. The CDR3 sequence is CASTSVGGYGYTF. The CDR3 DNA reads TGTGCCAGCACCTCCGTGGGCGGTTATGGCTACACCTTC.

Ten or more counts support this clonotype. The chain is built from TRBV15 and TRBJ2-3; D is unclear. CDR1 and CDR2 (germline): LNHNV, YYDKDF (reference sequence). The V end was cut by 3 bases, the J end by 3 bases, with 1 base between. The CDR3 covers 11 residues. The CDR3 DNA follows: TGTGCCACCAGCAGGACAGATACGCAGTATTTT. Encoded protein: CATSRTDTQYF.

In this sample, this clonotype turned up many times. V is TRBV20-1 and J is TRBJ2-5, with D possibly matching TRBD1 (6 bases). The CDR3 consists of 14 residues. Trimming cost V 0 bases and J 1 base, with 9 bases left between them. CDR1 and CDR2 (germline): DFQATT, SNEGSKA (reference sequence). The CDR3 DNA reads as TGCAGTGCTAGAGATCCCAGGGGCCAAGAGACCCAGTACTTC. As protein: CSARDPRGQETQYF.

This clonotype was recorded many times. This chain links TRBV12-3 or TRBV12-4 with TRBJ2-1; maybe TRBD2 (5 bases). The CDR3 is 14 residues long. Trimming cost V 6 bases and J 6 bases, with 15 bases left between them. This chain's CDR3 is CASSLRVDGNEQFF. CDR3 nucleotide sequence: TGTGCCAGCAGCCTGCGGGTAGACGGCAATGAGCAGTTCTTC.

The table lists this clonotype with many counts. This sequence joins TRBV5-5 and TRBJ1-2, with 8 bases aligning to TRBD1. Unmatched junction bases numbered 3, after V lost 1 base and J lost 1 base. This CDR3 has 15 amino acids. The germline V gene has CDR1 SGHKS and CDR2 YYEKEE (reference sequence). The CDR3 reads CASSLRTGGNYGYTF. CDR3 bases: TGTGCCAGCAGCTTGAGAACAGGGGGTAACTATGGCTACACCTTC.

This clonotype was found many times. The chain uses TRBV2 and TRBJ1-3; TRBD1 agrees at 8 bases. The CDR3 length is 17 residues. The germline gives CDR1 SNHLY, CDR2 FYNNEI. Trimming at V came to 5 bases and at J to 0 bases, leaving 9 bases not matched to a gene. Here the CDR3 reads CASSQTGQGYSGNTIYF. The CDR3 nucleotides read TGTGCCAGCAGTCAAACCGGACAGGGTTACTCTGGAAACACCATATATTTT.

The chain combines TRBV6-5 with TRBJ1-2, with D maybe TRBD1 (5 bases). Germline assignment: CDR1 MNHEY and CDR2 SVGAGI. This CDR3 comprises 14 residues. The V gene lost 5 bases and the J gene lost 4 bases, with 14 bases spanning the gap. In nucleotides, the CDR3 is TGTGCCAGCAGTGAAGCGAGACAGCTCTATGGCTACACCTTC. Translation gives CASSEARQLYGYTF.

This clonotype was found many times. The V gene is TRBV20-1, the J gene TRBJ2-7; maybe TRBD2 (5 bases). Germline-derived CDR1 and CDR2 are DFQATT and SNEGSKA (reference sequence). The length of the CDR3 is 14 residues. The ends were cut back, 3 bases at V and 2 bases at J, with 14 bases in the middle. For the CDR3, the DNA is TGCAGTGCTAGGAGTTATCGGGGTACCTACGAGCAGTACTTC. It is translated as CSARSYRGTYEQYF.

This clonotype showed up many times. The gene calls are TRBV20-1 and TRBJ2-7, with 8 positions matching TRBD1. The CDR3 totals 16 residues. Germline assignment: CDR1 DFQATT and CDR2 SNEGSKA (reference sequence). V was clipped by 0 bases and J by 3 bases; unmatched bases: 10. For the CDR3, the DNA is TGCAGTGCTAGAGATCGGACAGGGAAAAGTCTCTACGAGCAGTACTTC. Translating gives CSARDRTGKSLYEQYF.

This clonotype was counted a few times. This sequence joins TRBV7-9 and TRBJ2-6, with 8 bases identical to TRBD1. CDR1 is SEHNR, CDR2 FQNEAQ, per germline (reference sequence). The V segment lost 3 bases and the J segment 16 bases; nucleotides outside the gene matches: 5. The CDR3 spans 12 residues. CDR3 sequence: CASSLGRGPLTF. As DNA, the CDR3 is TGTGCCAGCAGCTTGGGCAGGGGGCCTCTGACTTTC.

This clonotype came up many times. This chain links TRBV11-2 with TRBJ2-7; D perhaps matches TRBD1 (6 bases). The V end lost 1 base, the J end lost 5 bases, and 12 bases lay between the germline ends. The CDR3 runs to 14 residues. The germline CDR1 and CDR2 sequences are SGHAT and FQNNGV. In DNA, the CDR3 is TGTGCCAGCAGCTTAGGGGCCGGGACACACGAGCAGTACTTC. It yields the protein CASSLGAGTHEQYF.

Ten or more counts support this clonotype. DNA of the CDR3: TGTGCCAGCAGCTCCAGGGAAAGGTCCACAGATACGCAGTATTTT. Its translation: CASSSRERSTDTQYF. The chain employs TRBV14 and TRBJ2-3; perhaps TRBD1 as D (5 bases). V dropped 5 bases and J dropped 2 bases, with 14 bases sitting between them. Germline V gene sequence: CDR1 SGHDN, CDR2 FVKESK. The CDR3 sequence is 15 residues long.